This T cell receptor beta chain was documented in a study of shared clonotypes between healthy human individuals. The wider study: The composition of the donors was a couple of women and a few men aged 18 to 49. Donors had three CD4 naive, three CD4 memory, two CD8 naive and one CD8 memory plate apiece. General study results and limits: Since donors were few, the genetic and exposure-history diversity represented was limited.

Caucasian adults residing in Nashville, Tennessee made up all the donors. TCRdb's table, derived via immunoSEQ multiplex PCR, lists solely in-frame clones and lacks some. The repertoire has some 2,000,000 clones, under 97% of them found once; the top ten carry roughly 0.13%. CDR1 and CDR2 (germline): SNHLY, FYNNEI. V was pared by 2 bases and J by 1 base, with 15 bases between. This CDR3 region has 16 residues. As to this clone: Antigen specificity is unknown.

Material for sequencing was naive CD4+ T cells sorted from blood. As to subset: CD45RA+ positively selected. The receptor comes from a man aged 18-30 years in good health. The chain combines TRBV2 with TRBJ2-7; D is perhaps TRBD1 (5 bases). The CDR3 DNA reads TGTGCCAGCAGTGAATTTAAAGGGGTCAAGTCCTACGAGCAGTACTTC. Translating gives CASSEFKGVKSYEQYF.